A selection of T cell receptor beta chains follows, all from one sample in a study of blood T cell repertoires in COVID-19. Using immunoSEQ multiplex PCR, the repertoire was profiled, and TCRdb retains in-frame clones only, with some absent. The repertoire holds 200,000 to 250,000 clones, with roughly 90% as singletons. What was sequenced was PBMCs or T cells enriched from blood (not recorded which). The receptors derive from a woman aged 30 to 39 who had recovered from COVID-19. CDR3s include the opening cysteine and the closing phenylalanine or tryptophan. The D gene is left open where the match is weak. Clone sizes are given selectively: once, few, many, or a class where the clone is expanded.

j_call v_call d_call clone_size cdr3_aa cdr3_nt
TRBJ2-5 TRBV2 . . CASIEPSPETQYF TGTGCCAGCATAGAACCTAGCCCAGAGACCCAGTACTTC
TRBJ1-1 TRBV27 . once CASSSPGEITEAFF TGTGCCAGCAGCTCCCCAGGGGAAATCACTGAAGCTTTCTTT
TRBJ1-1 TRBV5-4 TRBD1 . CASSLTDRVGTEAFF TGTGCCAGCAGCTTGACCGACAGGGTAGGCACTGAAGCTTTCTTT
TRBJ1-2 TRBV7-2 TRBD1 . CASSYPGQSHYGYTF TGTGCCAGCAGTTACCCGGGACAGTCACACTATGGCTACACCTTC
TRBJ1-2 TRBV7-9 . once CASSSPRQGNPYTF TGTGCCAGCAGCTCCCCGCGGCAGGGAAATCCGTACACCTTC
TRBJ1-1 TRBV11-2 . . CASSRTETIYEAFF TGTGCCAGCAGCCGGACAGAGACTATATATGAAGCTTTCTTT
TRBJ2-3 TRBV7-9 TRBD2 . CASALAGVIDTQYF TGTGCCAGCGCCCTAGCGGGGGTGATAGATACGCAGTATTTT
TRBJ2-5 TRBV4-3 . . CASSQDLRAGLKETQYF TGCGCCAGCAGCCAAGATCTGAGGGCAGGACTGAAAGAGACCCAGTACTTC
TRBJ2-2 TRBV5-8 . . CASSLEGRYTGELFF TGTGCCAGCAGCTTAGAGGGCCGATACACCGGGGAGCTGTTTTTT
TRBJ2-7 TRBV6-5 TRBD1 . CASTGTAVSYEQYF TGTGCCAGCACCGGGACAGCCGTCTCCTACGAGCAGTACTTC
TRBJ1-2 TRBV4-3 TRBD1 . CASSPGTGGFGYGYTF TGCGCCAGCAGCCCCGGGACAGGTGGTTTCGGGTATGGCTACACCTTC
TRBJ1-2 TRBV6-5 TRBD1 . CASSPDRAGGYTF TGTGCCAGCAGTCCAGACAGGGCGGGAGGCTACACCTTC
TRBJ2-5 TRBV4-1 . . CASSQLDTYQETQYF TGCGCCAGCAGCCAACTAGATACCTACCAAGAGACCCAGTACTTC
TRBJ2-7 TRBV6-2/TRBV6-3 . . CASSRTGSAYEQYF TGTGCCAGCAGTCGGACGGGAAGTGCCTACGAGCAGTACTTC